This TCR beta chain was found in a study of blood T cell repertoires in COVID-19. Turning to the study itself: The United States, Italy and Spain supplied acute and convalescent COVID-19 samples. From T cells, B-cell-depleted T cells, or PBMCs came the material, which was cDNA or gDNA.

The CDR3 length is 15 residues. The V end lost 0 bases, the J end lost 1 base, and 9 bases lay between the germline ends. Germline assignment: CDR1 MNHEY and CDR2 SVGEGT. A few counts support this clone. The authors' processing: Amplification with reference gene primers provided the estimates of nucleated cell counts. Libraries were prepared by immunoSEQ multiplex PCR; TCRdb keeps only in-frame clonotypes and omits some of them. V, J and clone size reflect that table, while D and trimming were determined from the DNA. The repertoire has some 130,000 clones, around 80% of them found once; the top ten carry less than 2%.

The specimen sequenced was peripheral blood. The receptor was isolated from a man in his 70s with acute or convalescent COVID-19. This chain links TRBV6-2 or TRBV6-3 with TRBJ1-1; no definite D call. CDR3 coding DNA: TGTGCCAGCAGTTACTCCTCCGGCGGGAACACTGAAGCTTTCTTT. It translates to CASSYSSGGNTEAFF.